This TCR beta chain emerged from a study of T cell changes during pregnancy in multiple sclerosis. Profiling relied on immunoSEQ multiplex PCR, and the TCRdb table lists in-frame clones only, not all of them. The table has tens of thousands of clones, about nine tenths seen once; the top ten hold 1.2%. The CDR3 extends over 12 amino acids. The V end was cut by 5 bases, the J end by 6 bases, with 8 bases between. Per the germline V gene, CDR1 is KGHSH and CDR2 is LQKENI. This TCR was recovered from a female donor with multiple sclerosis, enrolled in a pregnancy study. The starting material was CD4+ T cells from peripheral blood mononuclear cells, obtained before pregnancy. This chain links TRBV18 with TRBJ2-1; D is uncertain. The CDR3 region is CASSSSSNEQFF. The CDR3, as DNA: TGTGCCAGCTCATCTAGTTCCAATGAGCAGTTCTTC.